Presented here are 21 T cell receptor beta chains from one specimen sequenced in a study of CD8 T cells in Susac syndrome. Random hexamers were used to reverse transcribe an amount of roughly 0.45 to 1 ug RNA. One entry per CDR3 protein, called by TCRdb with MiXCR from the immunoSEQ multiplex PCR reads. The data show over 100,000 distinct CDR3 sequences, with 96% seen just once and less than 0.15% held by the top ten. Sequenced: CD4+ T cells from PBMCs. These receptors all stem from a human donor with Susac syndrome.

This clonotype was observed a few times. The J gene is TRBJ1-1, the V gene TRBV6-5, with D uncertain. Trimming took off 4 bases at V and 2 bases at J, with 8 bases between the two ends. The CDR3 is made up of 13 amino acids. The germline V gene encodes CDR1 MNHEY and CDR2 SVGAGI. CDR3 DNA sequence: TGTGCCAGCAGTTTATCACAAAACACTGAAGCTTTCTTT. Amino acid sequence: CASSLSQNTEAFF.

This rearrangement joins TRBV25-1 to TRBJ2-2; unclear D gene. With 6 bases removed from V and 2 bases from J, the gap between germline ends came to 10 bases. The CDR3 runs to 14 residues. The germline V gene encodes CDR1 MGHDK and CDR2 SYGVNS. The CDR3 sequence: CASRDSINTGELFF. The CDR3 region has the DNA TGTGCCAGCAGGGATTCAATTAACACCGGGGAGCTGTTTTTT.

The rearrangement links TRBV20-1 to TRBJ1-3; D call uncertain. Trimming left V 0 bases short and J 4 bases short, with 4 bases between. The CDR3 contains 12 residues. Per the germline V gene, CDR1 is DFQATT and CDR2 is SNEGSKA (reference sequence). CDR3 amino acids: CSARDTGNTIYF. As DNA, the CDR3 is TGCAGTGCTAGAGATACCGGAAACACCATATATTTT.

The chain is built from TRBV30 and TRBJ2-2; 10 bases fit TRBD2. The CDR3 is 14 amino acids. J gave up 7 bases and V 4 bases, and 6 bases lay outside the gene matches. Germline CDR1 is GTSNPN and CDR2 is SVGIG (reference sequence). The CDR3 sequence is CAWTSGSMFGELFF. The CDR3 DNA is TGTGCCTGGACTAGCGGGAGTATGTTCGGGGAGCTGTTTTTT.

The chain couples TRBV6-2 or TRBV6-3 to TRBJ2-1; TRBD2 matches 9 bases. V gave up 0 bases and J gave up 5 bases; unmatched junction bases: 5. The V gene's germline CDR1 is MNHEY and CDR2 SVGEGT. This CDR3 contains 16 residues. DNA of the CDR3: TGTGCCAGCAGTTACTCGGCTAGCGGGGCACACAATGAGCAGTTCTTC. Its protein is CASSYSASGAHNEQFF.

The genes are TRBV4-2 and TRBJ2-1; 9 nucleotides match TRBD2. This CDR3 is 16 amino acids long. Per the germline V gene, CDR1 is LGHNA and CDR2 is YNFKEQ. The V segment lost 0 bases and the J segment 2 bases; nucleotides outside the gene matches: 2. CDR3 bases: TGTGCCAGCAGCCAAGATCAGCGGGAGGCCTACAATGAGCAGTTCTTC. This translates into CASSQDQREAYNEQFF.

The chain carries TRBV25-1 and TRBJ2-3; 7 bases fit TRBD1. Germline CDR1 is MGHDK and CDR2 is SYGVNS. The CDR3 is 17 amino acids. The junction had 14 bases not matched to a gene; V was cut back by 6 bases and J by 2 bases. CDR3 bases: TGTGCCAGCAGCCCAAGCACCCGACAGGGCTACACAGATACGCAGTATTTT. It codes for CASSPSTRQGYTDTQYF. The full variable domain, with the rest looked up from reference TRBV25-1 and TRBJ2-3, is EADIYQTPRYLVIGTGKKITLECSQTMGHDKMYWYQQDPGMELHLIHYSYGVNSTEKGDLSSESTVSRIRTEHFPLTLESARPSHTSQYLCASSPSTRQGYTDTQYFGPGTRLTVL.

V usage is TRBV30 and J usage is TRBJ1-2; 7 bases match TRBD1. The CDR3 has 14 amino acids. Germline CDR1 reads GTSNPN; CDR2 reads SVGIG (reference sequence). Trimming at V came to 2 bases and at J to 9 bases, leaving 12 bases not matched to a gene. CDR3 DNA sequence: TGTGCCTGGAGTACCAGGACAGGCGGTGGTCGCTACACCTTC. Translating it yields CAWSTRTGGGRYTF.

The V and J genes are TRBV3-1 and TRBJ1-5; possible D gene TRBD1, 5 bases. The CDR3 runs 15 residues. CDR1 LGHDT and CDR2 YNNKEL come from the germline V gene (reference sequence). V was trimmed by 0 bases and J by 1 base, leaving 7 bases between them. CDR3 protein: CASSQDHRSNQPQHF. The CDR3, as DNA: TGTGCCAGCAGCCAAGATCACAGGAGCAATCAGCCCCAGCATTTT.

V is TRBV12-3 or TRBV12-4 and J is TRBJ2-1, with 9 positions matching TRBD2. The length of the CDR3 is 16 residues. Germline trimming cut 7 bases from V and 5 bases from J; bases unmatched to any gene: 12. The CDR3: CASKISRLADNNEQFF. The CDR3 region has the DNA TGTGCCAGCAAGATTTCCCGACTAGCGGATAACAATGAGCAGTTCTTC.

The gene calls are TRBV7-9 and TRBJ2-1; no clear D gene. The CDR3 runs to 15 residues. V was clipped by 2 bases and J by 2 bases, with 10 bases between them. Looked up from germline, CDR1 is SEHNR and CDR2 is FQNEAQ (reference sequence). DNA of the CDR3: TGTGCCAGCAGCTTAAGGCCTCCTCCCTACAATGAGCAGTTCTTC. It is translated as CASSLRPPPYNEQFF.

This sequence joins TRBV6-5 and TRBJ2-7, with 10 positions matching TRBD1. V lost 7 bases to trimming and J lost 2 bases; unmatched junction nucleotides: 8. Germline V CDR1 and CDR2: MNHEY, SVGAGI. The CDR3 is made up of 15 amino acids. The CDR3 region is CASTPRDRGTYEQYF. The DNA of the CDR3 is TGTGCCAGCACCCCACGGGACAGGGGCACCTACGAGCAGTACTTC.

This rearrangement joins TRBV15 to TRBJ2-5, with D unclear. Germline lookup yields CDR1 LNHNV and CDR2 YYDKDF (reference sequence). CDR3 size: 11 residues. Between the trimmed V and J ends, which lost 3 bases and 4 bases, there was a span of 3 bases. CDR3 sequence reads: CATSRRETQYF. The CDR3 nucleotides read TGTGCCACCAGCAGGCGAGAGACCCAGTACTTC.

The V and J genes are TRBV7-2 and TRBJ2-7; TRBD1 matches 8 bases. Trimming cost V 1 base and J 6 bases; bases outside gene matches: 5. Germline V gives CDR1 SGHTA, CDR2 FQGNSA. This CDR3 has 14 amino acids. CDR3 in DNA: TGTGCCAGCAGCTTAGTAGCAGGGGGCAGCGAGCAGTACTTC. Protein product: CASSLVAGGSEQYF.

The chain recombines TRBV9 with TRBJ2-5, with TRBD2 matching over 8 bases. From germline, CDR1 is SGDLS and CDR2 YYNGEE. This CDR3 contains 16 residues. J lost 4 bases, V lost 0 bases, and 8 bases had no gene match. CDR3 in amino acids: CASSVGGRRGGETQYF. The DNA of the CDR3 is TGTGCCAGCAGCGTAGGCGGGAGGAGAGGGGGAGAGACCCAGTACTTC.

The chain has TRBV20-1 and TRBJ2-7; 8 nucleotides match TRBD1. Trimming took 6 bases from V and 6 from J; bases not matched to a gene: 7. The CDR3 is 12 amino acids. Per germline, CDR1 DFQATT and CDR2 SNEGSKA (reference sequence). CDR3 sequence reads: CSARDRLGEQYF. In nucleotides, the CDR3 is TGCAGTGCCAGGGACAGGCTGGGCGAGCAGTACTTC.

The chain carries TRBV3-1 and TRBJ1-1, with D tentatively TRBD1 (5 bases). The CDR3 consists of 14 residues. In germline, CDR1 is LGHDT, CDR2 YNNKEL (reference sequence). Trimming left V 2 bases short and J 4 bases short, with 11 bases between. In DNA, the CDR3 is TGTGCCAGCAGCCAAACGGGACGGTCCACTGAAGCTTTCTTT. This codes for CASSQTGRSTEAFF. The whole variable domain, filled in from reference TRBV3-1 and TRBJ1-1, reads DTAVSQTPKYLVTQMGNDKSIKCEQNLGHDTMYWYKQDSKKFLKIMFSYNNKELIINETVPNRFSPKSPDKAHLNLHINSLELGDSAVYFCASSQTGRSTEAFFGQGTRLTVV.

CDR3 protein: CASSWNPNTEAFF. In nucleotides, the CDR3 is TGTGCCAGCAGTTGGAACCCGAACACTGAAGCTTTCTTT. The chain joins TRBV12-3 or TRBV12-4 to TRBJ1-1; D ambiguous. Deletions cut 4 bases from V and 1 base from J, with 7 bases between. The CDR3 is 13 amino acids.

The V gene is TRBV29-1, the J gene TRBJ1-1, with a tentative D call TRBD1 (6 bases). CDR3 length equals 12 residues. V was clipped by 4 bases and J by 1 base, with 7 bases between them. Germline CDR1 is SQVTM and CDR2 is ANQGSEA. CDR3 sequence reads: CSVGRGNTEAFF. CDR3 DNA: TGCAGCGTTGGCAGGGGGAACACTGAAGCTTTCTTT.

This sequence joins TRBV29-1 and TRBJ1-4, with D hard to call. The CDR3 extends over 12 amino acids. Trimming left V 4 bases short and J 5 bases short, with 8 bases between. Looked up from germline, CDR1 is SQVTM and CDR2 is ANQGSEA. The CDR3 region is CSVASANEKLFF. The CDR3 DNA sequence: TGCAGCGTTGCCAGTGCCAATGAAAAACTGTTTTTT.

The chain uses TRBV29-1 and TRBJ2-2; 13 nucleotides align to TRBD2. This CDR3 is built from 15 residues. Germline assignment: CDR1 SQVTM and CDR2 ANQGSEA. Trimming removed 6 bases from V and 7 bases from J; junction bases left unmatched: 8. CDR3 DNA sequence: TGCAGCGTCCGTGGGACTAGCGGGAAGGTCGGGGAGCTGTTTTTT. Translation: CSVRGTSGKVGELFF.